The 21 T cell receptor beta chains listed next were all sequenced from one sample in a study of blood T cells in healthy people across ages. Together with a sample-barcoded 5' primer, a J-beta primer mix was included in a second PCR lasting 7 to 11 cycles. One entry per CDR3 protein results from TCRdb running MiXCR on the 5' RACE reads. The data show fewer than 800,000 distinct CDR3 sequences, 49% seen once. Material: blood. The receptors originated from an older woman in good health.

The chain is built from TRBV4-2 and TRBJ2-1; 9 nucleotides line up with TRBD1. The length of the CDR3 is 15 residues. Germline values: CDR1 LGHNA, CDR2 YNFKEQ. Trimming took 1 base from V and 15 from J; bases not matched to a gene: 13. CDR3 nucleotides: TGTGCCAGCAGCCAAGGGGGGGGACAGGGCAAGAGGCTGTTCTTC. Amino acid sequence: CASSQGGGQGKRLFF.

This clonotype was observed at least ten times. The rearrangement uses TRBV5-5 and TRBJ2-7, with D tentatively TRBD2 (5 bases). The CDR3 length is 14 residues. The germline V gene encodes CDR1 SGHKS and CDR2 YYEKEE (reference sequence). The V end was cut by 5 bases, the J end by 2 bases, with 14 bases between. This chain's CDR3 is CASSRTGYTYEQYF. Here the CDR3 DNA reads TGTGCCAGCAGTCGGACGGGATACACCTACGAGCAGTACTTC. Variable domain in full (rest from reference TRBV5-5 and TRBJ2-7): DAGVTQSPTHLIKTRGQQVTLRCSPISGHKSVSWYQQVLGQGPQFIFQYYEKEERGRGNFPDRFSARQFPNYSSELNVNALLLGDSALYLCASSRTGYTYEQYFGPGTRLTVT.

A few counts support this clonotype. This chain links TRBV5-1 with TRBJ1-2; 7 bases line up with TRBD1. V lost 0 bases, J lost 0 bases, and 8 bases stayed unmatched. The CDR3 has 17 amino acids. Per the germline V gene, CDR1 is SGHRS and CDR2 is YFSETQ. The CDR3 protein is CASSLEQGNQANYGYTF. CDR3 sequence (DNA): TGCGCCAGCAGCTTGGAACAGGGGAACCAAGCTAACTATGGCTACACCTTC.

In this sample, this clonotype turned up a few times. J is TRBJ2-5 and V is TRBV12-3 or TRBV12-4, with TRBD2 matching 9 bases. The CDR3 runs to 14 residues. The V segment lost 6 bases and the J segment 2 bases; nucleotides outside the gene matches: 4. CDR3 in DNA: TGTGCCAGCAGCCCTACTAGCGGGCAAGAGACCCAGTACTTC. Translating it yields CASSPTSGQETQYF.

This clonotype has just a few counts. V and J are TRBV10-3 and TRBJ1-2; a weak D match, TRBD1 (5 bases). V gave up 3 bases and J gave up 4 bases, with 9 bases separating them. From germline, CDR1 is ENHRY and CDR2 SYGVKD. The CDR3 is 13 residues long. CDR3 loop: CAISDRQIYGYTF. CDR3 DNA: TGTGCCATCAGTGATAGACAGATCTATGGCTACACCTTC.

This clonotype was recorded a few times. V usage is TRBV6-1 and J usage is TRBJ1-1; 12 positions agree with TRBD1. The CDR3 length is 17 residues. Germline loops: CDR1 MNHNS, CDR2 SASEGT. After removal of 6 bases from V and 1 base from J, the junction contained 9 bases not matched to a gene. Here the CDR3 reads CASSPSGTGGRNTEAFF. The CDR3 nucleotides are TGTGCCAGCAGCCCCTCCGGGACAGGGGGCAGGAACACTGAAGCTTTCTTT.

This CDR3 reads CASSPRGQGGEKLFF. The CDR3 bases are TGTGCCAGCAGCCCACGGGGTCAGGGCGGTGAAAAACTGTTTTTT. V gene TRBV7-3 combines with J gene TRBJ1-4; possible D gene TRBD1, 5 bases. Germline V CDR1 and CDR2: SGHTA, FQGTGA. This CDR3 comprises 15 residues. V dropped 5 bases and J dropped 7 bases, with 17 bases sitting between them.

The chain uses TRBV7-2 and TRBJ2-2, with no clear D. V was clipped by 2 bases and J by 2 bases, with 6 bases between them. Germline lookup yields CDR1 SGHTA and CDR2 FQGNSA. CDR3 length: 14 amino acids. The CDR3 protein is CASSLSVNTGELFF. CDR3 nucleotide sequence: TGTGCCAGCAGCTTAAGCGTCAACACCGGGGAGCTGTTTTTT.

This clonotype was recorded only once. The chain recombines TRBV5-1 with TRBJ2-3; D tentatively fits TRBD1 or TRBD2 (5 bases each). The V end lost 1 base, the J end lost 8 bases, and 11 bases lay between the germline ends. In germline, CDR1 is SGHRS, CDR2 YFSETQ. The CDR3 is 13 amino acids. CDR3 loop: CASSLRGQGTQYF. The CDR3 nucleotides are TGCGCCAGCAGCTTGCGCGGGCAGGGTACGCAGTATTTT.

The V and J genes are TRBV9 and TRBJ2-2, with 7 bases fitting TRBD2. Per the germline V gene, CDR1 is SGDLS and CDR2 is YYNGEE. Trimming took 6 bases from V and 5 from J; bases not matched to a gene: 4. CDR3 length equals 13 residues. The CDR3 DNA reads TGTGCCAGCACCCTCGGGGGGACCGGGGAGCTGTTTTTT. Protein: CASTLGGTGELFF.

V gene TRBV7-2 combines with J gene TRBJ2-3; TRBD1 matches 8 bases. The trim removed 3 bases at V and 2 bases at J, leaving 7 bases unmatched. Germline assignment: CDR1 SGHTA and CDR2 FQGNSA. This CDR3 is built from 16 residues. Here the CDR3 reads CASSFFKTGDTDTQYF. The DNA for the CDR3 is TGTGCCAGCAGCTTTTTTAAGACAGGGGACACAGATACGCAGTATTTT.

The count of this clonotype is one. The chain is built from TRBV4-3 and TRBJ2-3, with unresolved D. Germline CDR1 is LGHNA and CDR2 is YSLEER. The V and J ends lost 3 bases and 5 bases respectively, with 18 bases between them. The CDR3 runs 16 residues. The CDR3, as DNA: TGCGCCAGCAGCCAGGATGGAGCCCAGGAGCTAGATACGCAGTATTTT. It specifies CASSQDGAQELDTQYF.

The chain uses TRBV29-1 and TRBJ1-1; a weak D match, TRBD1 (5 bases). V was cut by 3 bases and J by 0 bases, with 14 bases left in between. CDR3 length: 15 amino acids. Germline CDR1 and CDR2: SQVTM and ANQGSEA. This CDR3 is CSVDRFRGMNTEAFF. As DNA, the CDR3 is TGCAGCGTTGATCGATTTAGGGGAATGAACACTGAAGCTTTCTTT.

This sequence joins TRBV20-1 and TRBJ2-3; D is ambiguous. The V end lost 5 bases, the J end lost 2 bases, and 17 bases lay between the germline ends. This CDR3 has 15 residues. Germline V gene sequence: CDR1 DFQATT, CDR2 SNEGSKA (reference sequence). This CDR3 reads CSARPGRRPTDTQYF. The CDR3 DNA reads as TGCAGTGCTCGGCCGGGCCGCAGGCCCACAGATACGCAGTATTTT.

This clonotype showed up many times. This chain joins TRBV29-1 and TRBJ2-7; the D is unclear. Germline V gene lookup returns CDR1 SQVTM and CDR2 ANQGSEA. The CDR3 runs 11 residues. The V end was cut by 5 bases, the J end by 1 base, with 6 bases between. The CDR3 DNA sequence: TGCAGCGTTCGGCTTTCCTACGAGCAGTACTTC. Translating gives CSVRLSYEQYF.

Turning to this clonotype: The junction does not match germline at one end; this may be a read error. The CDR3 region is CASSYYHNEQFF. CDR3 sequence (DNA): TGTGCCAGCAGTTACTATCACAATGAGCAGTTCTTT. V is TRBV6-2 or TRBV6-3 and J is TRBJ2-1; D is ambiguous. This CDR3 has 12 amino acids. The germline gives CDR1 MNHEY, CDR2 SVGEGT.

Ten or more counts support this clonotype. The chain employs TRBV29-1 and TRBJ2-5; D ambiguous. V was cut by 6 bases and J by 4 bases, with 12 bases left in between. The CDR3 length is 12 residues. Germline CDR1 is SQVTM and CDR2 is ANQGSEA. CDR3 sequence reads: CSVARSAETQYF. The CDR3, as DNA: TGCAGCGTCGCCCGGAGCGCAGAGACCCAGTACTTC.

This clonotype was observed a handful of times. This sequence joins TRBV7-2 and TRBJ2-7; D is ambiguous. V shed 1 base and J shed 0 bases, with 13 bases lying between them. The germline V gene encodes CDR1 SGHTA and CDR2 FQGNSA. The CDR3 runs 16 residues. The CDR3: CASSLVTSPPSYEQYF. The CDR3 nucleotides read TGTGCCAGCAGCTTAGTGACCAGCCCCCCCTCCTACGAGCAGTACTTC.

The chain couples TRBV5-1 to TRBJ1-1; D is uncertain. The CDR3 covers 13 residues. The germline V gene has CDR1 SGHRS and CDR2 YFSETQ. Between the trimmed V and J ends, which lost 0 bases and 7 bases, there was a span of 10 bases. This CDR3 is CASSLAGSFEAFF. CDR3 nucleotides: TGCGCCAGCAGCTTGGCCGGCAGTTTTGAAGCTTTCTTT.

The genes are TRBV15 and TRBJ2-3, with D possibly TRBD2 on 6 matching bases. The germline V gene encodes CDR1 LNHNV and CDR2 YYDKDF (reference sequence). The CDR3 consists of 15 residues. Trimming stripped 1 base from V and 0 bases from J, with 8 bases between. CDR3 nucleotide sequence: TGTGCCACCAGCAGAGGTGCGGGAAGCACAGATACGCAGTATTTT. It specifies CATSRGAGSTDTQYF. Drawing the rest from reference TRBV15 and TRBJ2-3, the complete variable domain is DAMVIQNPRYQVTQFGKPVTLSCSQTLNHNVMYWYQQKSSQAPKLLFHYYDKDFNNEADTPDNFQSRRPNTSFCFLDIRSPGLGDTAMYLCATSRGAGSTDTQYFGPGTRLTVL.

This clonotype was observed a single time. This chain joins TRBV28 and TRBJ2-3; 9 positions agree with TRBD1. The CDR3 runs 11 residues. The V and J ends lost 6 bases and 14 bases, in that order; junction bases with no gene match: 6. Germline V gene sequence: CDR1 MDHEN, CDR2 SYDVKM. The CDR3 spells CASSRGQGPYF. The CDR3 DNA sequence: TGTGCCAGCAGCAGAGGACAGGGGCCGTATTTT.